The rows below give T cell receptor beta chains drawn from one sample of a study of shared clonotypes between healthy human individuals. Produced via immunoSEQ multiplex PCR; TCRdb's table is partial and in-frame only. This sample has fewer than 2.5 million clones, with 93% found just once. The sample consisted of naive CD4+ T cells from PBMCs. The receptor set was obtained from a man between 18 and 29 years old in good health. Some clones in this sample may be carry-over from other donors' samples. The CDR3 runs from the conserved cysteine through the conserved F or W. D genes are given only for firm matches. Clone size is not always given. Where it is, it says once, few, many or a class for expanded clones.

j_call d_call clone_size v_call cdr3_aa cdr3_nt
TRBJ2-3 . . TRBV7-9 CASSFGAGSTDTQYF TGTGCCAGCAGCTTCGGGGCGGGGAGCACAGATACGCAGTATTTT
TRBJ1-2 . . TRBV4-3 CASSQPGGEGGYTF TGCGCCAGCAGCCAACCTGGGGGGGAGGGTGGCTACACCTTC
TRBJ2-5 TRBD1 once TRBV2 CASSRDRKETQYF TGTGCCAGCAGTAGGGACAGGAAAGAGACCCAGTACTTC
TRBJ2-2 . . TRBV18 CASSPFRQLNTGELFF TGTGCCAGCTCCCCCTTCCGGCAGCTGAACACCGGGGAGCTGTTTTTT
TRBJ2-5 TRBD2 . TRBV28 CASSNSGLAGETQYF TGTGCCAGCAGCAATTCGGGACTAGCGGGAGAGACCCAGTACTTC
TRBJ2-2 . . TRBV5-1 CASSLEARGNTGELFF TGCGCCAGCAGCTTGGAGGCCAGGGGAAACACCGGGGAGCTGTTTTTT
TRBJ2-3 TRBD2 . TRBV6-5 CASSYSAGGADTQYF TGTGCCAGCAGTTACTCAGCGGGAGGGGCAGATACGCAGTATTTT
TRBJ1-1 . few TRBV11-3 CASSLDSSGTEAFF TGTGCCAGCAGCCTCGACTCCTCGGGGACTGAAGCTTTCTTT
TRBJ2-1 . . TRBV6-6 CASSFPTALPVDEQFF TGTGCCAGCAGTTTCCCTACAGCCCTCCCTGTGGATGAGCAGTTCTTC
TRBJ1-2 TRBD1 . TRBV7-6 CASSLGEVDRVSF TGTGCCAGCAGCTTAGGGGAAGTGGACAGGGTGTCATTC
TRBJ2-1 TRBD2 . TRBV28 CASSLISGMYNEQFF TGTGCCAGCAGTTTAATTAGCGGGATGTACAATGAGCAGTTCTTC
TRBJ2-1 . once TRBV2 CARTNYPENEQFF TGTGCCAGAACTAACTATCCGGAAAATGAGCAGTTCTTC
TRBJ2-3 TRBD2 . TRBV4-1 CASSRGGRTDTQYF TGCGCCAGCAGCAGGGGAGGGCGCACAGATACGCAGTATTTT
TRBJ1-1 . . TRBV11-2 CASSLWGGDYMNTEAFF TGTGCCAGCAGCCTTTGGGGGGGAGACTACATGAACACTGAAGCTTTCTTT
TRBJ2-3 TRBD2 . TRBV5-4 CASSLRLAGGADTQYF TGTGCCAGCAGCTTGCGACTAGCGGGAGGTGCGGATACGCAGTATTTT
TRBJ2-7 . . TRBV11-1 CASSPLSGLMAYEQYF TGTGCCAGTAGCCCCTTATCGGGGCTTATGGCATACGAGCAGTACTTC
TRBJ2-7 TRBD2 . TRBV29-1 CSVRDYDLEGYEQYF TGCAGCGTTAGGGACTACGACCTCGAAGGCTACGAGCAGTACTTC
TRBJ2-7 TRBD1 . TRBV6-5 CASSYRQGGHEQYF TGTGCCAGCAGTTACAGACAGGGTGGACACGAGCAGTACTTC
TRBJ1-2 TRBD1 . TRBV7-2 CASSSPGQGKSYTF TGTGCCAGCAGCTCCCCGGGACAGGGGAAGAGCTACACCTTC
TRBJ2-7 TRBD1 . TRBV11-2 CASSLRTGSGSYEQYF TGTGCCAGCAGCCTAAGGACAGGGTCGGGTTCCTACGAGCAGTACTTC
TRBJ2-3 TRBD1 . TRBV11-2 CASSFDRGTDTQYF TGTGCCAGCAGCTTTGACAGGGGCACAGATACGCAGTATTTT
TRBJ1-1 . . TRBV3-1/TRBV3-2 CARQIGAFF TGTGCCAGACAAATCGGAGCTTTCTTT